A selection of T cell receptor beta chains follows, all from one sample in a study of shared clonotypes between healthy human individuals. The method was immunoSEQ multiplex PCR; TCRdb's version includes in-frame clones alone and lacks a portion of them. Found here are about 2 million clones, about 95% of them singletons; the top ten hold more than 0.95%. Sequencing used naive CD8+ T cells sorted from blood. These TCRs come from a man between 18 and 35 years old in good health. The CDR3 runs from the conserved cysteine through the conserved F or W. A D gene is named only where the DNA matches it firmly. Clone size is stated in some rows and not others, as once, few, many or a class when expanded.

d_call: NA; j_call: TRBJ2-3; v_call: TRBV28; clone_size: NA; cdr3_aa: CASSFPLPTVQDTQYF; cdr3_nt: TGTGCCAGCAGTTTTCCTCTCCCGACAGTGCAAGATACGCAGTATTTT
d_call: NA; j_call: TRBJ2-2; v_call: TRBV7-9; clone_size: NA; cdr3_aa: CASRPPGATVTGELFF; cdr3_nt: TGTGCCAGCCGCCCCCCGGGGGCCACCGTCACCGGGGAGCTGTTTTTT
d_call: NA; j_call: TRBJ2-7; v_call: TRBV27; clone_size: NA; cdr3_aa: CASSSFRESGYEQYF; cdr3_nt: TGTGCCAGCAGCTCATTCAGGGAAAGCGGCTACGAGCAGTACTTC
d_call: TRBD1; j_call: TRBJ2-4; v_call: TRBV7-9; clone_size: NA; cdr3_aa: CASSLDRGYNIQYF; cdr3_nt: TGTGCCAGCAGCTTAGACAGGGGGTACAACATTCAGTACTTC
d_call: TRBD2; j_call: TRBJ2-5; v_call: TRBV5-4; clone_size: NA; cdr3_aa: CASGLAGAFETQYF; cdr3_nt: TGTGCCAGCGGCCTAGCGGGAGCGTTCGAGACCCAGTACTTC
d_call: NA; j_call: TRBJ2-3; v_call: TRBV6-5; clone_size: NA; cdr3_aa: CASSPGTLSTDTQYF; cdr3_nt: TGTGCCAGCAGTCCCGGGACTCTTAGCACAGATACGCAGTATTTT
d_call: NA; j_call: TRBJ1-2; v_call: TRBV7-9; clone_size: NA; cdr3_aa: CASSLSNGPLGYTF; cdr3_nt: TGTGCCAGCAGCTTATCGAACGGCCCGCTTGGCTACACCTTC
d_call: NA; j_call: TRBJ1-1; v_call: TRBV9; clone_size: NA; cdr3_aa: CASSADANTEAFF; cdr3_nt: TGTGCCAGCAGTGCGGACGCGAACACTGAAGCTTTCTTT
d_call: TRBD1; j_call: TRBJ1-2; v_call: TRBV27; clone_size: NA; cdr3_aa: CASNPRQGVAYGYTF; cdr3_nt: TGTGCCAGCAACCCTCGACAGGGGGTGGCCTATGGCTACACCTTC
d_call: NA; j_call: TRBJ1-2; v_call: TRBV29-1; clone_size: NA; cdr3_aa: CSVVGGIYGYTF; cdr3_nt: TGCAGCGTTGTGGGGGGTATCTATGGCTACACCTTC
d_call: NA; j_call: TRBJ2-1; v_call: TRBV11-2; clone_size: NA; cdr3_aa: CASSLVLVDEQFF; cdr3_nt: TGTGCCAGCAGCTTAGTGTTGGTCGATGAGCAGTTCTTC
d_call: NA; j_call: TRBJ1-2; v_call: TRBV14; clone_size: NA; cdr3_aa: CASSSGGAVFLGGYTF; cdr3_nt: TGTGCCAGCAGCTCGGGAGGGGCGGTTTTCTTGGGAGGCTACACCTTC
d_call: NA; j_call: TRBJ2-3; v_call: TRBV14; clone_size: NA; cdr3_aa: CASSLEGGTRPNF; cdr3_nt: TGTGCCAGCAGCCTAGAGGGCGGGACGCGCCCAAATTTT
d_call: NA; j_call: TRBJ2-1; v_call: TRBV6-5; clone_size: NA; cdr3_aa: CASSYSRSSYNEQFF; cdr3_nt: TGTGCCAGCAGTTACTCCCGGAGCTCCTACAATGAGCAGTTCTTC
d_call: NA; j_call: TRBJ1-1; v_call: TRBV19; clone_size: once; cdr3_aa: CASSISENTEAFF; cdr3_nt: TGTGCCAGTAGTATATCGGAGAACACTGAAGCTTTCTTT
d_call: NA; j_call: TRBJ2-7; v_call: TRBV4-1; clone_size: NA; cdr3_aa: CASSQGSGSYEQYF; cdr3_nt: TGCGCCAGCAGCCAGGGAAGCGGGTCCTACGAGCAGTACTTC
d_call: NA; j_call: TRBJ2-7; v_call: TRBV6-5; clone_size: NA; cdr3_aa: CASSPLPGSAYEQYF; cdr3_nt: TGTGCCAGCAGCCCGTTACCGGGGAGTGCCTACGAGCAGTACTTC
d_call: TRBD2; j_call: TRBJ2-3; v_call: TRBV2; clone_size: NA; cdr3_aa: CASSEGLAGKLLGDTQYF; cdr3_nt: TGTGCCAGCAGTGAGGGACTAGCGGGCAAGTTATTGGGGGATACGCAGTATTTT
d_call: NA; j_call: TRBJ1-5; v_call: TRBV6-5; clone_size: NA; cdr3_aa: CASSYSPWEPQHF; cdr3_nt: TGTGCCAGCAGTTACTCGCCGTGGGAGCCCCAGCATTTT
d_call: NA; j_call: TRBJ2-3; v_call: TRBV6-5; clone_size: NA; cdr3_aa: CASSYSIMGSTDTQYF; cdr3_nt: TGTGCCAGCAGTTACTCGATAATGGGCAGCACAGATACGCAGTATTTT
d_call: TRBD1; j_call: TRBJ2-7; v_call: TRBV27; clone_size: NA; cdr3_aa: CASGRGPGEQYF; cdr3_nt: TGTGCCAGCGGCAGGGGGCCAGGCGAGCAGTACTTC
d_call: NA; j_call: TRBJ2-1; v_call: TRBV27; clone_size: NA; cdr3_aa: CASSLRSPTYNEQFF; cdr3_nt: TGTGCCAGCAGTTTGAGGAGCCCCACCTACAATGAGCAGTTCTTC
d_call: NA; j_call: TRBJ2-3; v_call: TRBV9; clone_size: NA; cdr3_aa: CASSAQSIPGAPDTQYF; cdr3_nt: TGTGCCAGCAGCGCCCAAAGTATCCCGGGGGCCCCAGATACGCAGTATTTT
d_call: TRBD1; j_call: TRBJ2-5; v_call: TRBV6-5; clone_size: NA; cdr3_aa: CASSYGTGQETQYF; cdr3_nt: TGTGCCAGCAGTTACGGGACAGGACAAGAGACCCAGTACTTC
d_call: NA; j_call: TRBJ2-2; v_call: TRBV27; clone_size: NA; cdr3_aa: CASSLAGPNTGELFF; cdr3_nt: TGTGCCAGCAGTTTAGCGGGACCGAACACCGGGGAGCTGTTTTTT
d_call: NA; j_call: TRBJ1-1; v_call: TRBV2; clone_size: NA; cdr3_aa: CASSELEGLNTEAFF; cdr3_nt: TGTGCCAGCAGTGAACTTGAGGGGTTGAACACTGAAGCTTTCTTT
d_call: TRBD2; j_call: TRBJ2-5; v_call: TRBV4-3; clone_size: NA; cdr3_aa: CASSQDRAVAGHQETQYF; cdr3_nt: TGCGCCAGCAGCCAAGATCGAGCGGTAGCGGGCCACCAAGAGACCCAGTACTTC
d_call: NA; j_call: TRBJ2-7; v_call: TRBV4-3; clone_size: once; cdr3_aa: CASSHSTGRGEQYF; cdr3_nt: TGCGCCAGCAGCCATTCCACAGGAAGGGGCGAGCAGTACTTC